There are many counts of the clone carrying this TCR beta chain. RNA transcripts served as the template for amplifying TCR beta CDR3 regions. HTBI primers were used for first-round RT-PCR of the TCR CDR3. Via MiXCR, TCRdb re-called the multiplex PCR reads, giving one row per CDR3 protein. This sample yields approximately 370,000 distinct CDR3 sequences, of which more than 12% are seen a single time; around a third belongs to the top ten. This sample was taken from a study of T cells in Graves' hyperthyroidism and ophthalmopathy. Trimming cost V 3 bases and J 3 bases, with 14 bases left between them. The CDR3 has 15 residues. Looked up from germline, CDR1 is MDHEN and CDR2 is SYDVKM. Across 18 months, stable Graves' hyperthyroidism was marked by no progression to ophthalmopathy.

Sequenced input: blood. The V call is TRBV28, the J call TRBJ1-1; tentative D call: TRBD1 (6 bases). This sequence originates from a woman aged 30 to 39 with Graves' hyperthyroidism. In DNA form, the CDR3 reads TGTGCCAGCAGTTTGAGGGGGAGGGGGTACACTGAAGCTTTCTTT. It encodes CASSLRGRGYTEAFF.